This T cell receptor (beta chain) stems from a study of control samples from healthy donors and cancer patients. Measured with immunoSEQ multiplex PCR; TCRdb has only the in-frame clones, and not every one. The table records about 80,000 clones, roughly nine tenths of them present only once. The clonotype originates from a man aged 50-60 years in good health. Sequenced: blood.

The DNA for the CDR3 is TGTGCCAGCAGCATTAGCGGGGGGGGCGGAGATACGCAGTATTTT. It is translated as CASSISGGGGDTQYF. V usage is TRBV5-5 and J usage is TRBJ2-3; 11 nucleotides line up with TRBD2. CDR1 and CDR2 from the germline V gene are SGHKS and YYEKEE (reference sequence). V trimming: 4 bases; J trimming: 5 bases; junction bases outside the gene matches: 6. The CDR3 loop spans 15 amino acids.